The source of this T cell receptor (beta chain) is a study of cytomegalovirus exposure and HLA in healthy donors. Whole-study context: Falling in the Caucasian-associated ancestry cluster were 65% to 90% of approximately 410 genotyped donors. Study-level results: About 87% or about 30% of the time was how often most TCR beta V segments were productive, according to an earlier analysis. Highly shared sequence variants in one cluster were likely a sequencing artifact.

As for the donors, each was a healthy bone marrow donor. The CDR3 has 15 residues. The ends were cut back, 5 bases at V and 1 base at J, with 14 bases in the middle. CDR1 and CDR2 from the germline V gene are SGHDN and FVKESK. As for this clone: The target antigen is unknown.

PCR primers comprised 60 Vbeta and 13 Jbeta primers. Assay: immunoSEQ multiplex PCR; the TCRdb copy retains only in-frame clones and omits some. The table includes 130,000 to 150,000 clones, about 74% detected once. The J gene is TRBJ2-5, the V gene TRBV14; D is perhaps TRBD2 (6 bases). The TCR originated in a man between 35 and 55 years old in good health and CMV-seropositive. What was sequenced was PBMCs. The CDR3 spells CASSDQLGGQETQYF. Written as DNA, the CDR3 is TGTGCCAGCAGCGACCAGTTGGGGGGCCAAGAGACCCAGTACTTC.